The 20 T cell receptor beta chains below come from one sample, sequenced in a study of beta chain features in type 1 diabetes. Expressed TCRB transcripts got sequenced, as all isolated RNA was reverse transcribed. Assay: immunoSEQ multiplex PCR; the TCRdb copy retains only in-frame clones and omits some. The table shows 850,000 to 900,000 clones, with roughly 15% occurring only once. Sequencing used naive CD4+ T cells from blood. All receptors derive from a woman under 30 in good health.

The chain recombines TRBV5-1 with TRBJ2-5, with 7 bases identical to TRBD2. The V and J ends lost 1 base and 3 bases, in that order; junction bases with no gene match: 6. The CDR3 has 15 residues. Germline CDR1 is SGHRS and CDR2 is YFSETQ. The CDR3 loop is CASSLSAGDKETQYF. Here the CDR3 DNA reads TGCGCCAGCAGCTTGTCGGCGGGAGACAAAGAGACCCAGTACTTC.

This clone was detected a few times. The chain combines TRBV9 with TRBJ2-1, with D maybe TRBD1 (6 bases). There are 15 residues in the CDR3. V lost 0 bases and J lost 3, with 10 bases in between. CDR1 is SGDLS and CDR2 is YYNGEE in the germline V gene. The CDR3 loop is CASSVDRVFYNEQFF. Here the CDR3 DNA reads TGTGCCAGCAGCGTAGACAGGGTGTTCTACAATGAGCAGTTCTTC.

This clone was seen more than once but under ten times. J is TRBJ1-1 and V is TRBV6-6; 10 bases are a match to TRBD1. The J segment lost 3 bases and the V segment lost 5 bases, leaving 6 bases of the junction unmatched. Germline CDR1 MNHNY, CDR2 SVGAGI (reference sequence). CDR3 length: 15 residues. The CDR3 DNA is TGTGCCAGCAGTGTTCCCGGGACAGGGGACACTGAAGCTTTCTTT. Its translation is CASSVPGTGDTEAFF.

This clone has just a few counts. V gene TRBV27 combines with J gene TRBJ2-3; D might be TRBD1 or TRBD2, each matching 5 bases. CDR1 and CDR2 (germline): MNHEY, SMNVEV (reference sequence). V lost 1 base, J lost 2 bases, and 10 bases lay in between. The CDR3 has 15 residues. CDR3 coding DNA: TGTGCCAGCAGTTTATTCACGGGGCCCACAGATACGCAGTATTTT. Amino acid sequence: CASSLFTGPTDTQYF.

Turning to this clone: The sample carries other DNA sequences with the same CDR3. V gene TRBV20-1 combines with J gene TRBJ2-7; D remains ambiguous. Germline V gene data show CDR1 as DFQATT and CDR2 as SNEGSKA (reference sequence). Trimming stripped 4 bases from V and 2 bases from J, with 3 bases between. This CDR3 comprises 10 residues. The CDR3 nucleotides read TGCAGTGCTATAGCCTACGAGCAGTACTTC. It codes for CSAIAYEQYF.

This clone occurred a few times. The chain has TRBV7-3 and TRBJ1-2; 9 bases fit TRBD1. The CDR3 is made up of 13 amino acids. V lost 4 bases to trimming and J lost 4 bases; unmatched junction nucleotides: 1. CDR1 is SGHTA, CDR2 FQGTGA, per germline. The CDR3 region is CASSWTGAYGYTF. The CDR3 bases are TGTGCCAGCAGCTGGACAGGGGCCTATGGCTACACCTTC.

This chain joins TRBV7-8 and TRBJ2-1; D is unclear. V shed 8 bases and J shed 10 bases, with 18 bases lying between them. The germline V gene has CDR1 SGHVS and CDR2 FQNEAQ. This CDR3 is built from 13 residues. CDR3 residues: CASLNLGGREQFF. Written as DNA, the CDR3 is TGTGCCAGCTTAAATCTGGGTGGAAGGGAGCAGTTCTTC.

CDR3 region: CASSRPDSYGYTF. CDR3 DNA sequence: TGTGCCAGCAGTCGTCCAGACAGCTATGGCTACACCTTC. The rearrangement uses TRBV6-5 and TRBJ1-2; D may be TRBD1 (5 bases). V lost 5 bases and J 4 bases, leaving 11 bases between the germline ends. The CDR3 loop spans 13 amino acids. CDR1 is MNHEY, CDR2 SVGAGI, per germline.

Notes on this clone: The sample holds other DNA sequences that translate to the same CDR3. This chain links TRBV7-2 with TRBJ2-7, with 9 nucleotides matching TRBD1. The CDR3 is 15 amino acids. Losses at the gene ends were 0 bases for V and 4 bases for J; bases not matched to a gene: 4. Germline V lookup: CDR1 SGHTA, CDR2 FQGNSA. The CDR3 region is CASSLAGTGIYEQYF. The DNA for the CDR3 is TGTGCCAGCAGCTTAGCTGGGACAGGGATTTACGAGCAGTACTTC.

This clone has just a few counts. The J gene is TRBJ2-7, the V gene TRBV28; D gene uncertain. The CDR3 has 13 residues. The V end was cut by 6 bases, the J end by 6 bases, with 15 bases between. The V gene's germline CDR1 is MDHEN and CDR2 SYDVKM. CDR3 loop: CASSSIPGREQYF. The CDR3, as DNA: TGTGCCAGCAGCTCCATTCCGGGCCGCGAGCAGTACTTC. The full variable domain, with the rest looked up from reference TRBV28 and TRBJ2-7, is DVKVTQSSRYLVKRTGEKVFLECVQDMDHENMFWYRQDPGLGLRLIYFSYDVKMKEKGDIPEGYSVSREKKERFSLILESASTNQTSMYLCASSSIPGREQYFGPGTRLTVT.

The sample holds a few counts of this clone. CDR3 in amino acids: CSVGRRLAGDEQYF. CDR3 in DNA: TGCAGCGTTGGTAGACGACTAGCGGGAGACGAGCAGTACTTC. The gene calls are TRBV29-1 and TRBJ2-5; 12 nucleotides align to TRBD2. The last part of the DNA fits TRBJ2-7 better; the J call may be wrong. Germline V gene sequence: CDR1 SQVTM, CDR2 ANQGSEA. This CDR3 has 14 amino acids.

The gene calls are TRBV9 and TRBJ2-2; TRBD2 agrees at 9 bases. The CDR3 extends over 18 amino acids. After removal of 4 bases from V and 1 base from J, the junction contained 11 bases not matched to a gene. Looked up from germline, CDR1 is SGDLS and CDR2 is YYNGEE. CDR3 in amino acids: CASSRFVGREGNTGELFF. CDR3 in DNA: TGTGCCAGCAGCCGTTTTGTGGGGCGGGAGGGGAACACCGGGGAGCTGTTTTTT.

This chain joins TRBV28 and TRBJ1-3; the D is unclear. Trimming removed 2 bases from V and 1 base from J, with 6 bases in between. Germline CDR1 MDHEN, CDR2 SYDVKM. The CDR3 has 14 amino acids. Written as DNA, the CDR3 is TGTGCCAGCAGTTTAGTACAGTCTGGAAACACCATATATTTT. Protein product: CASSLVQSGNTIYF.

This clone has just a few counts. CDR3 protein: CASSQTGTANTEAFF. CDR3 DNA sequence: TGCGCCAGCAGCCAAACCGGGACAGCGAACACTGAAGCTTTCTTT. V and J are TRBV4-3 and TRBJ1-1, with 7 nucleotides matching TRBD1. The CDR3 length is 15 residues. CDR1 and CDR2 (germline): LGHNA, YSLEER. With V trimmed by 2 bases and J by 1 base, 4 bases remained unmatched.

The chain recombines TRBV7-9 with TRBJ2-5; D remains unclear. The V and J ends lost 1 base and 7 bases respectively, with 4 bases between them. The CDR3 loop spans 11 amino acids. Germline V gene lookup returns CDR1 SEHNR and CDR2 FQNEAQ (reference sequence). The CDR3 bases are TGTGCCAGCAGCTTAGTGGGGACCCAGTACTTC. This gives the protein CASSLVGTQYF.

This clone was detected only a few times. The genes are TRBV9 and TRBJ1-3; TRBD1 is a possible D gene (6 bases). This CDR3 contains 16 residues. V lost 3 bases and J lost 0, with 13 bases in between. Germline V gene data show CDR1 as SGDLS and CDR2 as YYNGEE. The CDR3 DNA is TGTGCCAGCAGCGATCCTGAGGGGGGCTCTGGAAACACCATATATTTT. Protein product: CASSDPEGGSGNTIYF. The full variable domain, in which reference TRBV9 and TRBJ1-3 provide the parts outside the CDR3, is DSGVTQTPKHLITATGQRVTLRCSPRSGDLSVYWYQQSLDQGLQFLIQYYNGEERAKGNILERFSAQQFPDLHSELNLSSLELGDSALYFCASSDPEGGSGNTIYFGEGSWLTVV.

This chain links TRBV9 with TRBJ1-1; D call uncertain. V lost 4 bases to trimming and J lost 0 bases, with 16 bases between them. Germline V gene lookup returns CDR1 SGDLS and CDR2 YYNGEE. This CDR3 spans 16 amino acids. The CDR3 reads CASSSAPLGMNTEAFF. DNA for the CDR3: TGTGCCAGCAGCTCCGCCCCCCTGGGAATGAACACTGAAGCTTTCTTT.

As concerns this clone: Other DNA sequences in the same sample also yield this CDR3. The chain carries TRBV9 and TRBJ2-6, with 8 positions matching TRBD1. Germline values: CDR1 SGDLS, CDR2 YYNGEE. CDR3 size: 15 residues. V trimming: 3 bases; J trimming: 4 bases; junction bases outside the gene matches: 3. The CDR3 DNA sequence: TGTGCCAGCAGCGGGCAGGGGGCCGGGGCCAACGTCCTGACTTTC. This gives the protein CASSGQGAGANVLTF. The full variable domain, rest sourced from reference TRBV9 and TRBJ2-6, is DSGVTQTPKHLITATGQRVTLRCSPRSGDLSVYWYQQSLDQGLQFLIQYYNGEERAKGNILERFSAQQFPDLHSELNLSSLELGDSALYFCASSGQGAGANVLTFGAGSRLTVL.

The chain employs TRBV28 and TRBJ2-7; possibly TRBD1 or TRBD2 for D (5 bases each). The germline CDR1 and CDR2 sequences are MDHEN and SYDVKM. V was shortened by 4 bases and J by 3 bases, with 13 bases between the two germline ends. The CDR3 consists of 14 residues. In nucleotides, the CDR3 is TGTGCCAGCAGTTCAGGGACGAGCCACTACGAGCAGTACTTC. It encodes CASSSGTSHYEQYF.

The gene calls are TRBV7-2 and TRBJ2-2; 7 nucleotides align to TRBD2. Germline CDR1 and CDR2: SGHTA and FQGNSA. Unmatched junction bases numbered 10, after V lost 1 base and J lost 5 bases. CDR3 size: 17 residues. The CDR3 loop reads CASSLGAARRGTGELFF. The CDR3 nucleotides are TGTGCCAGCAGCTTAGGGGCCGCCAGGCGGGGGACCGGGGAGCTGTTTTTT.